Listed below are T cell receptor beta chains from one sample, sequenced in a study of blood T cell repertoires in COVID-19. Method: immunoSEQ multiplex PCR; TCRdb's copy keeps in-frame clones and lacks some. The sample has 190,000 or so clones, around 87% seen once. Material: peripheral blood. The receptors were sampled from a man aged 35 to 55 with active or convalescent COVID-19. The conserved cysteine and the conserved F or W are not part of the CDR3 here.

V gene: TRBV4-1; J gene: TRBJ1-1; CDR3 length: 12; CDR3 protein: ASSRTEPNTEAF
V gene: TRBV5-4; J gene: TRBJ1-1; CDR3 length: 13; CDR3 protein: ASSNGGQEGTEAF
V gene: TRBV30; J gene: TRBJ2-7; CDR3 length: 11; CDR3 protein: ARMDKATYEQY
V gene: TRBV7-9; J gene: TRBJ1-2; CDR3 length: 14; CDR3 protein: ASRFEGGQSNYGYT
V gene: TRBV28; J gene: TRBJ1-2; CDR3 length: 13; CDR3 protein: ASSSPGTGNYGYT
V gene: TRBV5-1; J gene: TRBJ2-5; CDR3 length: 13; CDR3 protein: ASSLYRGRDETQY
V gene: TRBV30; J gene: TRBJ1-5; CDR3 length: 12; CDR3 protein: AWSVQQGAQPQH
V gene: TRBV24-1; J gene: TRBJ1-4; CDR3 length: 12; CDR3 protein: ATSDTSGEGKLF
V gene: TRBV28; J gene: TRBJ1-3; CDR3 length: 11; CDR3 protein: ASSLAGGNTIY
V gene: TRBV3-1/TRBV3-2; J gene: TRBJ2-3; CDR3 length: 11; CDR3 protein: ASRLGSTDTQY
V gene: TRBV30; J gene: TRBJ2-1; CDR3 length: 12; CDR3 protein: AWTGTSGGNEQF
V gene: TRBV2; J gene: TRBJ1-5; CDR3 length: 13; CDR3 protein: ASGIEGAYGQPQH
V gene: TRBV29-1; J gene: TRBJ2-7; CDR3 length: 10; CDR3 protein: SVEGQGYEQY
V gene: TRBV30; J gene: TRBJ2-5; CDR3 length: 11; CDR3 protein: ACPDRTQETQY
V gene: TRBV9; J gene: TRBJ1-3; CDR3 length: 12; CDR3 protein: ASSEEGLRDTIY
V gene: TRBV21-1; J gene: TRBJ2-5; CDR3 length: 13; CDR3 protein: ASSSRRGLGETQY
V gene: TRBV7-9; J gene: TRBJ2-7; CDR3 length: 11; CDR3 protein: ASSFGGSYEQY